This section outlines one T cell receptor beta chain sequence together with its context. What it recognizes is unknown. This sample stems from a study of T cells after yellow fever vaccination. Overall study results and limits: A small proportion of clonotypes was detected in both the CD4 and CD8 compartments.

TCRdb called the 5' RACE reads again in MiXCR, with one record for every CDR3 protein. The repertoire holds approximately 350,000 distinct CDR3 sequences, approximately 10% seen once, with around 19% in the top ten. This CDR3 has 13 amino acids. Germline V CDR1 and CDR2: SGDLS, YYNGEE. Trimming took 2 bases from V and 3 from J, leaving 7 bases between them. The source is a man between 18 and 35 years old who received the YFV17D yellow fever vaccine. The sample was PBMCs, taken on the day of the first yellow fever vaccination. The chain combines TRBV9 with TRBJ2-3; D gene uncertain. This chain's CDR3 is CASSVSSTDTQYF. The CDR3 bases are TGTGCCAGCAGCGTGAGTTCGACAGATACGCAGTATTTT.